This T cell receptor beta chain was retrieved from a study of T cells after yellow fever vaccination. In its sample, this clonotype was seen a few times. TCRdb fed the 5' RACE reads into MiXCR, producing one record per CDR3 protein. The data contain 40,000 to 55,000 distinct CDR3 sequences, 6.5% to 8.5% of them singletons. The CDR3 has 15 amino acids. The V end was cut by 3 bases, the J end by 0 bases, with 12 bases between. From germline, CDR1 is SGHVS and CDR2 FNYEAQ. General observations from the study: By day 5 rather than day 15, the secondary response had peaked, though it was weaker.

The receptor was derived from a man younger than 35 who received the YFV17D yellow fever vaccine. This chain links TRBV7-6 with TRBJ2-7, with TRBD1 as a possible D gene (5 bases). The sequenced sample was CD8+ T cells not binding an NS4B(214-222) dextramer, sorted from PBMCs, obtained about 49 days after the first yellow fever vaccination. The CDR3 DNA follows: TGTGCCAGCAGCTTTAGGACATCAAGCTCCTACGAGCAGTACTTC. Protein sequence: CASSFRTSSSYEQYF.